The clone carrying this T cell receptor (beta chain) was counted at least ten times. Its antigen is not identified. The sample belongs to a study of regulatory T cells in long-lasting Graves disease. Study-level points and caveats: Favored usage of TRBV28, TRBJ1-2 and TRBJ2-5 was recorded in persistent disease.

In building TCR beta libraries, iRepertoire HTBI primers were used together with Arm-PCR of CDR3 regions. TCRdb used MiXCR to reprocess the multiplex PCR reads, holding one entry per CDR3 protein. The sample records roughly 430,000 distinct CDR3 sequences, about 21% being singletons. Time point in this sample: persistent/refractory GD, antithyroid drugs over 5 years with positive TRAb. Generation of the TCR library employed RNA extracted from PBMCs. Per germline, CDR1 SGHRS and CDR2 YFSETQ. The CDR3 has 19 residues. V shed 4 bases and J 1 base; nucleotides not matched to a gene: 19. The sequenced sample was peripheral blood mononuclear cells (PBMCs), obtained when the disease was refractory, from a patient treated with antithyroid drugs. The chain employs TRBV5-1 and TRBJ2-7; 8 positions agree with TRBD1. The receptor's source is a female donor with Graves disease. The CDR3 loop reads CASSPQPTDRARWSYEQYF. The DNA of the CDR3 is TGCGCCAGCAGCCCACAACCGACGGACAGGGCGCGGTGGTCCTACGAGCAGTACTTC. The variable domain in full, completed from reference TRBV5-1 and TRBJ2-7, reads KAGVTQTPRYLIKTRGQQVTLSCSPISGHRSVSWYQQTPGQGLQFLFEYFSETQRNKGNFPGRFSGRQFSNSRSEMNVSTLELGDSALYLCASSPQPTDRARWSYEQYFGPGTRLTVT.